The rows below give T cell receptor beta chains drawn from one sample of a study of cytomegalovirus exposure and HLA in healthy donors. Generated by immunoSEQ multiplex PCR, the TCRdb table keeps only in-frame clones and is missing some. The sample lists about 140,000 clones, about 75% occurring once. The source material was PBMCs. These receptors originate from a man aged 40-50 years in good health and CMV-seronegative. Both conserved end residues are part of each CDR3. Fields, in order: D gene, V gene, CDR3 protein. A D gene is named only where the DNA matches it firmly.

d_call: .; v_call: TRBV11-3; cdr3_aa: CASSHGDNTDTQYF
d_call: .; v_call: TRBV4-1; cdr3_aa: CASSQDYGSGANVLTF
d_call: .; v_call: TRBV5-1; cdr3_aa: CASSLSGFTGELFF
d_call: .; v_call: TRBV6-5; cdr3_aa: CASSEGRDQPQHF
d_call: .; v_call: TRBV5-1; cdr3_aa: CASSSSGDNNEQFF
d_call: .; v_call: TRBV5-1; cdr3_aa: CASSLGGEWAYEQYF
d_call: TRBD2; v_call: TRBV4-3; cdr3_aa: CASSQGAGWKETQYF
d_call: .; v_call: TRBV6-1; cdr3_aa: CASSLGGAGETQYF
d_call: .; v_call: TRBV4-3; cdr3_aa: CASSQDLQQGGSPLHF
d_call: TRBD2; v_call: TRBV4-2; cdr3_aa: CASSQDRVGLAGSSYEQYF
d_call: .; v_call: TRBV19; cdr3_aa: CASSMWGGNQPQHF
d_call: TRBD1; v_call: TRBV12-5; cdr3_aa: CASGLYQGAPRTEAFF
d_call: .; v_call: TRBV2; cdr3_aa: CASSDGRGYGETQYF
d_call: .; v_call: TRBV6-5; cdr3_aa: CASRSWDNQVYGYTF
d_call: .; v_call: TRBV5-5; cdr3_aa: CASSSMGGGSNQPQHF
d_call: .; v_call: TRBV5-1; cdr3_aa: CASSLRPGGGTEAFF
d_call: TRBD1; v_call: TRBV27; cdr3_aa: CASRRGFAYGTGTYEQYF
d_call: .; v_call: TRBV30; cdr3_aa: CAWSRVDTGELFF
d_call: TRBD1; v_call: TRBV2; cdr3_aa: CASTADRGREQYF
d_call: .; v_call: TRBV7-9; cdr3_aa: CASSRDWGESPLHF
d_call: .; v_call: TRBV9; cdr3_aa: CASSQGMDSTPQHF
d_call: .; v_call: TRBV6-1; cdr3_aa: CASSVLDAAFQETQYF
d_call: TRBD2; v_call: TRBV30; cdr3_aa: CAWSVAGGLGTDTQYF
d_call: .; v_call: TRBV7-9; cdr3_aa: CASSTYRQETSYEQYF
d_call: TRBD1; v_call: TRBV18; cdr3_aa: CASSATGGYSNQPQHF
d_call: .; v_call: TRBV5-6; cdr3_aa: CASRYDPLVNTGELFF
d_call: .; v_call: TRBV11-2; cdr3_aa: CASSSPLRGQYF
d_call: .; v_call: TRBV18; cdr3_aa: CASSPQGMNTEAFF
d_call: TRBD2; v_call: TRBV9; cdr3_aa: CASSVDLAGPSSYNEQFF
d_call: .; v_call: TRBV7-9; cdr3_aa: CASSQGTEAFF
d_call: .; v_call: TRBV10-1; cdr3_aa: CASRREPGNTIYF
d_call: TRBD1; v_call: TRBV5-1; cdr3_aa: CASSLTSGGHEQYF
d_call: TRBD2; v_call: TRBV2; cdr3_aa: CASGGLAGGHVTDTQYF
d_call: .; v_call: TRBV7-8; cdr3_aa: CASSFWWAGEDTGELFF
d_call: .; v_call: TRBV7-2; cdr3_aa: CASSLAVAPQDFYEQYF
d_call: .; v_call: TRBV28; cdr3_aa: CASSSPSYVQGREFF
d_call: TRBD1; v_call: TRBV10-3; cdr3_aa: CAIGGQGPNQPQHF
d_call: .; v_call: TRBV2; cdr3_aa: CASGPGQTYGYTF
d_call: .; v_call: TRBV18; cdr3_aa: CASSPDRLVDRSYGYTF
d_call: TRBD1; v_call: TRBV4-3; cdr3_aa: CASSQDFRRDRTYEQYF
d_call: .; v_call: TRBV28; cdr3_aa: CASSFGEPFDGYTF
d_call: .; v_call: TRBV7-9; cdr3_aa: CASSLAVTGNEQYF
d_call: TRBD1; v_call: TRBV6-1; cdr3_aa: CASRVDRGTEAFF
d_call: TRBD1; v_call: TRBV27; cdr3_aa: CASSLPNDPGQGLAECYTDTQYF
d_call: .; v_call: TRBV5-5; cdr3_aa: CASSFTSGAEAFF
d_call: .; v_call: TRBV13; cdr3_aa: CASSLGVLGNQPQHF
d_call: TRBD2; v_call: TRBV2; cdr3_aa: CASSELGGGYNEQFF
d_call: .; v_call: TRBV12-5; cdr3_aa: CASGVGLSYNSPLHF
d_call: TRBD1; v_call: TRBV11-2; cdr3_aa: CASSHGPGGNSPLHF
d_call: .; v_call: TRBV27; cdr3_aa: CASRRPQAGYYEQYF
d_call: .; v_call: TRBV5-1; cdr3_aa: CASSLLRTGNEQFF
d_call: .; v_call: TRBV11-2; cdr3_aa: CASSRTGGGYGYTF
d_call: .; v_call: TRBV5-6; cdr3_aa: CASSLGRSASNQPQHF
d_call: TRBD1; v_call: TRBV5-1; cdr3_aa: CASSYGQGETQYF
d_call: TRBD1; v_call: TRBV15; cdr3_aa: CATSQGTGNYNEQFF
d_call: TRBD1; v_call: TRBV27; cdr3_aa: CASSSGTGVDEQFF
d_call: .; v_call: TRBV25-1; cdr3_aa: CASSVIGDFQETQYF
d_call: .; v_call: TRBV2; cdr3_aa: CASRAGDNPWGYTF
d_call: .; v_call: TRBV29-1; cdr3_aa: CSVGVGPTTEQYF